The 9 T cell receptor beta chains reported below all come from one sample, sequenced in a study of radiotherapy plus CTLA-4 blockade in lung cancer. Clones were sequenced by immunoSEQ multiplex PCR, and TCRdb holds only the in-frame ones, with some missing. The table records around 45,000 clones, 70% to 90% of them present only once. The specimen was peripheral blood, collected from a patient treated with radiotherapy plus ipilimumab. The receptors were sampled from a human donor with non-small cell lung cancer whose response to radiotherapy plus ipilimumab could not be evaluated.

The count of this clone is one. The V call is TRBV7-2, the J call TRBJ2-7, with TRBD2 identical over 13 bases. Germline V lookup: CDR1 SGHTA, CDR2 FQGNSA. The ends lost 6 bases at V and 5 bases at J; junction bases unmatched: 10. This CDR3 region has 16 residues. CDR3 residues: CASSRTGLAGSNEQYF. CDR3 DNA: TGTGCCAGCAGTCGGACGGGACTAGCGGGATCTAACGAGCAGTACTTC.

V gene TRBV9 combines with J gene TRBJ1-1; 8 bases match TRBD1. V was clipped by 0 bases and J by 0 bases; unmatched bases: 1. CDR1 is SGDLS and CDR2 is YYNGEE in the germline V gene. CDR3 size: 15 residues. CDR3 bases: TGTGCCAGCAGCGTAGGGACAGGGTTGAACACTGAAGCTTTCTTT. Amino acid sequence: CASSVGTGLNTEAFF.

The rearrangement links TRBV7-2 to TRBJ2-1; 11 bases line up with TRBD1. After removal of 3 bases from V and 8 bases from J, the junction contained 9 bases not matched to a gene. The length of the CDR3 is 16 residues. Germline V gives CDR1 SGHTA, CDR2 FQGNSA. CDR3 nucleotides: TGTGCCAGCAGCTTGGGGGACAGGGGGGGGACGGATGAGCAGTTCTTC. Protein sequence: CASSLGDRGGTDEQFF. The full variable domain, in which reference TRBV7-2 and TRBJ2-1 provide the parts outside the CDR3, is GAGVSQSPSNKVTEKGKDVELRCDPISGHTALYWYRQSLGQGLEFLIYFQGNSAPDKSGLPSDRFSAERTGGSVSTLTIQRTQQEDSAVYLCASSLGDRGGTDEQFFGPGTRLTVL.

The chain employs TRBV6-6 and TRBJ1-6; unclear D gene. Germline loops: CDR1 MNHNY, CDR2 SVGAGI (reference sequence). The CDR3 sequence is 16 residues long. Deletions cut 6 bases from V and 7 bases from J, with 19 bases between. This CDR3 is CASRPDKTRWNSPLHF. CDR3 coding DNA: TGTGCCAGCAGACCCGACAAAACGAGATGGAATTCACCCCTCCACTTT.

This chain joins TRBV4-3 and TRBJ1-2, with 11 positions matching TRBD1. Germline V gene sequence: CDR1 LGHNA, CDR2 YSLEER. J was trimmed by 7 bases and V by 2 bases; bases with no gene match: 9. This CDR3 contains 16 residues. The CDR3 DNA reads TGCGCCAGCAGCCAACCTCCGGGACAGGGGGTTATTGGCTACACCTTC. Its translation: CASSQPPGQGVIGYTF.

The chain couples TRBV19 to TRBJ1-4, with TRBD1 matching 9 bases. The CDR3 is made up of 14 amino acids. Germline-derived CDR1 and CDR2 are LNHDA and SQIVND (reference sequence). Unmatched junction bases numbered 5, after V lost 6 bases and J lost 6 bases. CDR3 sequence reads: CASRRQGGDEKLFF. The DNA for the CDR3 is TGTGCCAGTAGGAGACAGGGGGGGGATGAAAAACTGTTTTTT.

The J gene is TRBJ2-3, the V gene TRBV15, with TRBD2 as a possible D gene (6 bases). This CDR3 has 14 residues. The V and J ends lost 3 bases and 11 bases respectively, with 18 bases between them. The germline CDR1 and CDR2 sequences are LNHNV and YYDKDF (reference sequence). The CDR3, as DNA: TGTGCCACCAGCAGTATTCGGGGCCGGGGAGGGCAGTATTTT. As protein: CATSSIRGRGGQYF. Full variable domain (missing parts from reference TRBV15 and TRBJ2-3): DAMVIQNPRYQVTQFGKPVTLSCSQTLNHNVMYWYQQKSSQAPKLLFHYYDKDFNNEADTPDNFQSRRPNTSFCFLDIRSPGLGDTAMYLCATSSIRGRGGQYFGPGTRLTVL.

The chain recombines TRBV5-4 with TRBJ2-1; D not resolved. The CDR3 is 16 residues long. The ends were cut back, 4 bases at V and 6 bases at J, with 20 bases in the middle. Germline V gene sequence: CDR1 SGHNT, CDR2 YYREEE (reference sequence). CDR3 residues: CASSIGYSSAVNEQFF. For the CDR3, the DNA is TGTGCCAGCAGCATTGGTTACTCGTCCGCCGTCAATGAGCAGTTCTTC.

The rearrangement uses TRBV6-1 and TRBJ1-1, with D unresolved. With 5 bases removed from V and 3 bases from J, the gap between germline ends came to 10 bases. CDR1 is MNHNS, CDR2 SASEGT, per germline. The CDR3 extends over 13 amino acids. DNA for the CDR3: TGTGCCAGCAGTTCGATCAGTTACACTGAAGCTTTCTTT. Its translation is CASSSISYTEAFF.